A selection of T cell receptor beta chains follows, all from one sample in a study of T-cell reconstitution after alpha-beta-depleted transplantation in children. TCRdb re-derived calls from the PCR reads in MiXCR, one entry per CDR3 protein. In the table there are roughly 180,000 distinct CDR3 sequences, about 14% of which are singletons. The material sequenced was PBMCs from the stem cell graft donor, taken from the stem cell graft. These receptor sequences come from a human donor who donated a stem cell graft to a child with acute lymphoblastic leukemia. The CDR3 runs from the conserved cysteine through the conserved F or W.

cdr3_length j_call v_call cdr3_aa
12 TRBJ2-7 TRBV6-6 CASSLKTYEQYF
15 TRBJ1-6 TRBV20-1 CSAPRRGQDNSPLHF
15 TRBJ1-5 TRBV10-3 CAISDPAYSNQPQHF
14 TRBJ2-7 TRBV20-1 CSARTTSGSYEQYF
13 TRBJ2-5 TRBV20-1 CSAGGAVRETQYF
15 TRBJ2-7 TRBV12-3/TRBV12-4 CASSSSSGSAYEQYF
13 TRBJ2-5 TRBV20-1 CSARGGRVETQYF
10 TRBJ2-1 TRBV5-4 CASGYNEQFF
13 TRBJ2-2 TRBV5-8 CASSPRDVGELFF
15 TRBJ2-7 TRBV18 CASSPKGQGGNEQYF
14 TRBJ1-1 TRBV12-3/TRBV12-4 CASRASGTGFGAFF
14 TRBJ2-1 TRBV20-1 CSARQPGPGNEQFF
15 TRBJ2-3 TRBV7-6 CASSPSVGGTDTQYF
14 TRBJ1-2 TRBV20-1 CSARDPGLLQGYTF
19 TRBJ2-1 TRBV25-1 CASSDRCPRTSGMYNEQFF
18 TRBJ2-1 TRBV7-8 CASSLRRRTSGRNDEQFF
15 TRBJ2-1 TRBV12-3/TRBV12-4 CASRPGLAEGGEQFF
12 TRBJ1-1 TRBV10-2 CASSAGDTEAFF
13 TRBJ2-7 TRBV20-1 CSARGQGTYEQYF
15 TRBJ2-1 TRBV6-1 CASSLRAISYNEQFF
12 TRBJ1-2 TRBV30 CAWAETNYGYTF
17 TRBJ2-3 TRBV5-1 CASSPGTSGSFADTQYF
13 TRBJ2-7 TRBV6-2/TRBV6-3 CASDDRPSYEQYF
15 TRBJ2-7 TRBV20-1 CSAKLTASGRGEQYF
16 TRBJ1-1 TRBV10-3 CAISDLKTGAGTEAFF
17 TRBJ2-1 TRBV6-1 CASARRTSLSSYNEQFF
14 TRBJ2-5 TRBV7-9 CASSRGAGKETQYF
13 TRBJ1-1 TRBV5-1 CASSFSLATEAFF
18 TRBJ2-1 TRBV12-3/TRBV12-4 CASRALGASGGQDNEQFF